Listed below are T cell receptor beta chains from one sample, sequenced in a study of shared clonotypes between healthy human individuals. Profiled with immunoSEQ multiplex PCR; TCRdb holds only in-frame clones, not every one. The sample consists of 2 million to 2.5 million clones, approximately 94% of them appearing once. Material for sequencing was naive CD4+ T cells sorted from blood. These receptors came from a man between 18 and 29 years old in good health. Each CDR3 is given with its conserved first and last residue. A D gene is named only where the DNA matches it firmly. Not every row has a clone size; where given, it reads once, few, many or a size class.

D	V	size	J	CDR3	DNA
-	TRBV28	-	TRBJ2-7	CASSEQGLAYEQYF	TGTGCCAGCAGCGAACAGGGTTTAGCCTACGAGCAGTACTTC
TRBD2	TRBV9	-	TRBJ2-3	CASSVEAGGITDTQYF	TGTGCCAGCAGCGTAGAAGCGGGGGGGATCACAGATACGCAGTATTTT
-	TRBV19	-	TRBJ1-2	CASGGGYTF	TGTGCCAGCGGAGGGGGCTACACCTTC
-	TRBV5-1	-	TRBJ1-4	CASSYDPATNEKLFF	TGCGCCAGCAGCTACGACCCAGCAACTAATGAAAAACTGTTTTTT
-	TRBV28	-	TRBJ1-1	CASTTPRGQVNTEAFF	TGTGCCAGCACCACCCCCCGGGGGCAAGTGAACACTGAAGCTTTCTTT
TRBD1	TRBV27	-	TRBJ1-1	CASSPSPGGPAFF	TGTGCCAGCAGTCCTAGCCCAGGGGGACCAGCTTTCTTT
-	TRBV5-4	-	TRBJ2-3	CASSSGLSSTDTQYF	TGTGCCAGCAGCTCCGGACTGAGTAGCACAGATACGCAGTATTTT
-	TRBV15	-	TRBJ1-6	CATSRTREIDNSPLHF	TGTGCCACCAGCAGGACCAGGGAGATTGATAATTCACCCCTCCACTTT
-	TRBV2	-	TRBJ2-3	CASSDPVPDTQYF	TGTGCCAGCAGTGACCCGGTCCCAGATACGCAGTATTTT
-	TRBV29-1	-	TRBJ1-2	CSVEGKRYF	TGCAGCGTTGAAGGCAAGAGGTACTTC
TRBD2	TRBV6-1	-	TRBJ2-7	CASITTSGKAHEQYF	TGTGCCAGCATTACCACTAGCGGGAAGGCCCACGAGCAGTACTTC
TRBD1	TRBV13	-	TRBJ2-7	CASSMIPGTGASYEQYF	TGTGCCAGCAGCATGATACCCGGGACAGGGGCCTCCTACGAGCAGTACTTC
TRBD1	TRBV19	-	TRBJ2-7	CASSIAGQGFYEQYF	TGTGCCAGTAGTATAGCAGGACAGGGATTCTACGAGCAGTACTTC
-	TRBV5-5	-	TRBJ1-1	CASSLVGRTEAFF	TGTGCCAGCAGCTTGGTTGGGAGGACTGAAGCTTTCTTT
TRBD2	TRBV9	once	TRBJ2-2	CASSFGLAGGVTGELFF	TGTGCCAGCAGTTTCGGACTAGCGGGAGGGGTCACCGGGGAGCTGTTTTTT
TRBD1	TRBV19	-	TRBJ1-6	CASRSDRGYNSPLHF	TGTGCCAGTAGGTCGGACAGGGGTTATAATTCACCCCTCCACTTT
-	TRBV18	-	TRBJ2-3	CASSPTPTTQYF	TGTGCCAGCTCACCCACGCCTACTACGCAGTATTTT
TRBD2	TRBV7-9	once	TRBJ2-1	CASSHGTSGSNYEQFF	TGTGCCAGCAGCCACGGGACTAGCGGGAGTAACTATGAGCAGTTCTTC
-	TRBV29-1	-	TRBJ2-7	CSVVLYEQYF	TGCAGCGTTGTTCTCTACGAGCAGTACTTC
-	TRBV28	-	TRBJ1-5	CASSVTGPSNQPQHF	TGTGCCAGCAGCGTTACGGGACCGTCAAATCAGCCCCAGCATTTT
-	TRBV6-5	-	TRBJ2-4	CASSPPGQNIQYF	TGTGCCAGCAGTCCCCCGGGACAAAACATTCAGTACTTC
-	TRBV6-5	-	TRBJ1-5	CASSRTSGIQPQHF	TGTGCCAGCAGTCGAACCAGCGGGATACAGCCCCAGCATTTT
-	TRBV6-1	-	TRBJ2-7	CASSEALLGTFVAKQYF	TGTGCCAGCAGTGAAGCGCTTCTGGGGACTTTCGTTGCGAAGCAGTACTTC
-	TRBV5-1	-	TRBJ2-2	CARYTGELFF	TGCGCCCGATACACCGGGGAGCTGTTTTTT
-	TRBV7-2	-	TRBJ1-4	CASTPELSGKLFF	TGTGCCAGCACCCCCGAGTTGTCAGGAAAACTGTTTTTT
TRBD2	TRBV7-2	-	TRBJ2-7	CASSIGPSGSYEQYF	TGTGCCAGCAGCATAGGGCCTAGCGGGAGCTACGAGCAGTACTTC
TRBD1	TRBV19	-	TRBJ2-5	CASSDRGVQETQYF	TGTGCCAGTAGTGACAGGGGGGTCCAAGAGACCCAGTACTTC
TRBD1	TRBV5-4	few	TRBJ1-2	CASSLEPGGQRGYTF	TGTGCCAGCAGCTTGGAACCAGGGGGTCAGCGTGGCTACACCTTC
TRBD1	TRBV10-2	once	TRBJ2-1	CAAQGAAYNEQFF	TGCGCCGCACAGGGGGCGGCCTACAATGAGCAGTTCTTC
-	TRBV7-2	once	TRBJ1-1	CASSRSKRASNTEAFF	TGTGCCAGCAGCCGTTCTAAGCGGGCGTCAAACACTGAAGCTTTCTTT
-	TRBV6-5	-	TRBJ2-2	CASSGFGELFF	TGTGCCAGCAGTGGGTTCGGGGAGCTGTTTTTT
-	TRBV7-2	once	TRBJ2-7	CASSPSRTQAYEQYF	TGTGCCAGCAGCCCCTCTAGGACACAGGCCTACGAGCAGTACTTC
-	TRBV9	-	TRBJ2-1	CASSVGWVGNEQFF	TGTGCCAGCAGCGTAGGATGGGTCGGCAATGAGCAGTTCTTC
-	TRBV29-1	once	TRBJ2-5	CSVVTGETQYF	TGCAGCGTTGTGACAGGAGAGACCCAGTACTTC
-	TRBV5-1	-	TRBJ2-5	CASSSQGSSETQYF	TGCGCCAGCAGCTCCCAGGGGTCGTCTGAGACCCAGTACTTC
-	TRBV10-3	-	TRBJ1-1	CATRRGENTEAFF	TGTGCCACTCGACGAGGAGAGAACACTGAAGCTTTCTTT
-	TRBV29-1	-	TRBJ1-1	CSVEAPGRRAEAFF	TGCAGCGTTGAAGCCCCAGGGAGGAGGGCTGAAGCTTTCTTT
TRBD1	TRBV19	-	TRBJ1-5	CASSIDRGLKPQHF	TGTGCCAGTAGTATTGATAGGGGGCTGAAGCCCCAGCATTTT
-	TRBV5-1	-	TRBJ2-3	CASSLVLSDTDTQYF	TGCGCCAGCAGCTTGGTCCTATCAGACACAGATACGCAGTATTTT
TRBD1	TRBV5-6	-	TRBJ1-2	CASSLRRTGTAWSNYGYTF	TGTGCCAGCAGCTTAAGGCGAACTGGGACAGCGTGGAGTAACTATGGCTACACCTTC
-	TRBV28	-	TRBJ1-4	CASSAGTSNEKLFF	TGTGCCAGCAGCGCCGGGACCTCTAATGAAAAACTGTTTTTT
TRBD1	TRBV29-1	-	TRBJ1-1	CSVVTGPAEAEAFF	TGCAGCGTTGTGACAGGGCCTGCTGAGGCTGAAGCTTTCTTT
-	TRBV6-6	-	TRBJ2-5	CASSPGGRQETQYF	TGTGCCAGCAGCCCCGGTGGGAGACAAGAGACCCAGTACTTC
TRBD2	TRBV5-4	-	TRBJ2-5	CASSLAGGGETQYF	TGTGCCAGCAGCTTGGCCGGGGGAGGGGAGACCCAGTACTTC
TRBD1	TRBV5-1	-	TRBJ1-2	CASSLDPDRAHTNYGYTF	TGCGCCAGCAGCTTGGACCCGGACAGGGCCCATACTAACTATGGCTACACCTTC
-	TRBV19	-	TRBJ1-5	CASCFWGNSNQPQHF	TGTGCCAGTTGTTTTTGGGGGAATAGCAATCAGCCCCAGCATTTT
-	TRBV7-9	-	TRBJ2-1	CASSTGNSQLSYNEQFF	TGTGCCAGCAGCACAGGGAATTCCCAACTCTCCTACAATGAGCAGTTCTTC
-	TRBV5-8	-	TRBJ2-7	CASSLYLNRDPYEQYF	TGTGCCAGCAGCTTGTACCTAAACAGGGACCCCTACGAGCAGTACTTC
TRBD1	TRBV7-9	-	TRBJ2-7	CASSVDRATYEQYF	TGTGCCAGCAGTGTGGACAGGGCCACCTACGAGCAGTACTTC
TRBD2	TRBV9	-	TRBJ2-1	CASSSVVSGSSYNEQFF	TGTGCCAGCAGCAGCGTAGTTAGCGGGAGCTCCTACAATGAGCAGTTCTTC
-	TRBV5-5	-	TRBJ2-7	CASSSGFSYEQYF	TGTGCCAGCAGTTCGGGATTCTCCTACGAGCAGTACTTC
-	TRBV30	-	TRBJ2-3	CAWSVAGQRTDTQYF	TGTGCCTGGAGTGTTGCGGGACAACGCACAGATACGCAGTATTTT
TRBD2	TRBV5-1	-	TRBJ2-7	CASSGRGLAGGEQYF	TGCGCCAGCAGCGGACGAGGACTAGCTGGCGGCGAGCAGTACTTC